Listed here are 8 T cell receptor beta chains from one sample, sequenced in a study of monozygotic twins with inflammatory bowel disease. No DNA is given; TCRdb re-called the 5' RACE reads and lists each CDR3 protein once. The sample holds 300,000 to 400,000 distinct CDR3 sequences. The sample consisted of blood. Receptors were obtained from a human donor with ulcerative colitis or Crohn's disease, or a healthy co-twin of an affected twin (not recorded which).

The V call is TRBV4-1, the J call TRBJ2-7; the D call of TRBD2 rests on TCRdb alone, since no DNA is present to check it. The germline CDR1 and CDR2 sequences are MGHRA and YSYEKL. The CDR3 length is 14 residues. The chain's CDR3 is CASSQETGGVEQYF.

The chain carries TRBV7-8 and TRBJ1-6; without DNA, the TCRdb call of TRBD1 cannot be checked. The CDR3 covers 15 residues. Per the germline V gene, CDR1 is SGHVS and CDR2 is FQNEAQ. CDR3 sequence: CASSFRTGNNSPLHF.

V is TRBV20-1 and J is TRBJ2-1; TCRdb's D call of TRBD2 is untestable without DNA. The length of the CDR3 is 16 residues. Germline V gives CDR1 DFQATT, CDR2 SNEGSKA (reference sequence). The CDR3 protein is CSAKGTSGRESNEQFF.

V and J are TRBV30 and TRBJ2-7. Germline CDR1 GTSNPN, CDR2 SVGIG (reference sequence). This CDR3 is built from 11 residues. CDR3: CAWSVHHEQYF. The full variable domain, in which reference TRBV30 and TRBJ2-7 provide the parts outside the CDR3, is SQTIHQWPATLVQPVGSPLSLECTVEGTSNPNLYWYRQAAGRGLQLLFYSVGIGQISSEVPQNLSASRPQDRQFILSSKKLLLSDSGFYLCAWSVHHEQYFGPGTRLTVT.

The CDR3 is CSARLAGTNTGELFF. The rearrangement uses TRBV20-1 and TRBJ2-2; TCRdb names TRBD2, which stays unverified in the absence of DNA. CDR3 size: 15 residues. Germline CDR1 is DFQATT and CDR2 is SNEGSKA (reference sequence).

CDR3 protein: CASTTSGRADVEQFF. The chain is built from TRBV27 and TRBJ2-1; with no DNA, the TCRdb D assignment of TRBD2 cannot be verified. This CDR3 has 15 amino acids. Germline-derived CDR1 and CDR2 are MNHEY and SMNVEV (reference sequence).

CDR3 sequence: CASRSGTGVSPLHF. V usage is TRBV7-2 and J usage is TRBJ1-6; TCRdb selects TRBD1, and the lack of DNA leaves this call unchecked. This CDR3 has 14 amino acids. Germline V gives CDR1 SGHTA, CDR2 FQGNSA.

CDR3: CASSQQPLGSGLTEAFF. V is TRBV4-1 and J is TRBJ1-1; TCRdb reports TRBD1, a call that lacks DNA to check it against. Germline assignment: CDR1 MGHRA and CDR2 YSYEKL. The CDR3 is made up of 17 amino acids.